Detailed here is one TCR beta chain. Its target is unknown. These data originate in a study of cytomegalovirus exposure and HLA in healthy donors. 13 Jbeta primers and 60 Vbeta primers were used for the PCR. The data were produced by immunoSEQ multiplex PCR, yet TCRdb's version contains in-frame clones alone and is incomplete. Among 250,000 to 350,000 clones listed, 86% were seen once. Study-wide points: As immune exposure information, only CMV serostatus was available. A few CMV-associated chains proved CMV antigen-specific in vitro.

The CDR3 is made up of 13 amino acids. Germline CDR1 reads MNHEY; CDR2 reads SVGAGI. Trimming removed 6 bases from V and 2 bases from J; junction bases left unmatched: 3. The chain has TRBV6-5 and TRBJ2-7, with 8 nucleotides matching TRBD1. The origin of this receptor is a middle-aged man in good health and CMV-seropositive. The sequenced sample was PBMCs. The CDR3 coding sequence is TGTGCCAGCAGGAAGACAGGGGCCTACGAGCAGTACTTC. As protein: CASRKTGAYEQYF.